This T cell receptor (beta chain) is drawn from a study of T cell repertoires in cytomegalovirus infection. Study as a whole: Shared public TCR beta signatures pointed to both CMV infection and a matching HLA type. Findings and caveats of the study: Based on cumulative public TCR beta family frequency, carriers of CMV plus the relevant HLA were identified. HLA-C-restricted, CMV-specific TCR beta clonotypes were dominant ex vivo.

Details on this clonotype: The antigen remains unidentified.

TCRdb passed the reads through MiXCR, listing each CDR3 protein once. The sample records 200,000 to 300,000 distinct CDR3 sequences, approximately 7% being singletons. This CDR3 spans 14 amino acids. The germline V gene encodes CDR1 MGHDK and CDR2 SYGVNS. V was clipped by 2 bases and J by 4 bases, with 9 bases between them. Sequencing used PBMCs. The chain couples TRBV25-1 to TRBJ1-5; D call uncertain. The source is a human donor in good health (CMV status not recorded). Some clones in this sample may be carry-over from other donors' samples. Here the CDR3 DNA reads TGTGCCAGCAGTGAACCCAGTCGGAATCAGCCCCAGCATTTT. Its translation: CASSEPSRNQPQHF.